This T cell receptor beta chain was sequenced for a study of cytomegalovirus exposure and HLA in healthy donors. V lost 5 bases and J lost 7, with 11 bases in between. The CDR3 has 12 residues. CDR1 and CDR2 (germline): LNHNV, YYDKDF (reference sequence). The PCR used 60 Vbeta and 13 Jbeta primers. Data came from immunoSEQ multiplex PCR; TCRdb stores just in-frame clones and leaves some out. The top ten clones hold 7% to 9% of a sample with around 160,000 clones, around 80% of them seen once. This clone was counted between two and nine times. The receptor was isolated from a male donor in good health and CMV-seropositive. Input material: PBMCs. The genes are TRBV15 and TRBJ1-1; maybe TRBD1 (5 bases). CDR3 sequence: CATSDQGREAFF. The CDR3 coding sequence is TGTGCCACCAGCGACCAGGGTCGTGAAGCTTTCTTT.